This is a list of T cell receptor beta chains from one sample in a study of blood T cell repertoires in COVID-19. Method: immunoSEQ multiplex PCR; TCRdb's copy keeps in-frame clones and lacks some. Seen here are some 140,000 clones, 70% to 80% observed once, and the top ten hold approximately 3.5%. Sequences were obtained from peripheral blood. The receptors here all came from a man aged 60 to 69 with acute or convalescent COVID-19. The CDR3 runs from the conserved cysteine through the conserved F or W. Each record gives: V gene, J gene, D gene, CDR3 length, clone size, CDR3 DNA, CDR3 protein. The D gene is left open where the match is weak. Size values are once, few and many counts, or a class for expanded clones, and some rows have none.

TRBV28	TRBJ1-4	-	15	-	TGTGCCAGCAGTTTACGAGACAGTTTTAATGAAAAACTGTTTTTT	CASSLRDSFNEKLFF
TRBV7-9	TRBJ2-5	TRBD1	16	-	TGTGCCAGCAGTTTTTCCCCACAGGGGACGGGAAAGACCCAGTACTTC	CASSFSPQGTGKTQYF
TRBV7-2	TRBJ2-1	TRBD1	14	few	TGTGCCAGCAGCGAATCGACAGGGCGTAAGGAGCAGTTCTTC	CASSESTGRKEQFF
TRBV18	TRBJ2-3	TRBD1	16	-	TGTGCCAGCTCACCACGGTGGACAGGGAATCCAGATACGCAGTATTTT	CASSPRWTGNPDTQYF
TRBV12-3/TRBV12-4	TRBJ1-4	-	13	few	TGTGCCAGCAGGAAGGGGCAAAATGAAAAACTGTTTTTT	CASRKGQNEKLFF
TRBV6-6	TRBJ1-2	-	13	-	TGTGCCAGCAGCTATTCAGGTGTCTATGGCTACACCTTC	CASSYSGVYGYTF
TRBV30	TRBJ2-1	TRBD2	13	-	TGTGCCTGGGGGACTAGCGCCTACAATGAGCAGTTCTTC	CAWGTSAYNEQFF
TRBV10-3	TRBJ2-1	-	14	few	TGTGCCATCAGTGGGGACTCCATCTACAATGAGCAGTTCTTC	CAISGDSIYNEQFF
TRBV30	TRBJ1-2	-	14	few	TGTGCCTGGAGAGACGGGGGTGTCGGCTATGGCTACACCTTC	CAWRDGGVGYGYTF
TRBV28	TRBJ1-1	TRBD1	16	few	TGTGCCAGCAGTCTCCTCCAGGGGGCGGGGAACACTGAAGCTTTCTTT	CASSLLQGAGNTEAFF
TRBV19	TRBJ2-4	-	19	-	TGTGCCAGTAGTATAGACCCTCCTGCAGGGTTGGCGGCCAAAAACATTCAGTACTTC	CASSIDPPAGLAAKNIQYF
TRBV29-1	TRBJ2-1	TRBD2	14	-	TGCAGCGTCCGGACTAGCGGGAGGATGGGTGAGCAGTTCTTC	CSVRTSGRMGEQFF
TRBV19	TRBJ2-7	-	15	-	TGTGCCAGTAAACGAGGGGGCGGAACGCGGGGCGAGCAGTACTTC	CASKRGGGTRGEQYF
TRBV4-1	TRBJ1-5	-	13	-	TGCGCCAGCAGCCCCAGGGAAGAGCAGCCCCAGCATTTT	CASSPREEQPQHF
TRBV5-5	TRBJ1-1	TRBD1	13	-	TGTGCCAGCAGCGACAGGGGGATAGCTGAAGCTTTCTTT	CASSDRGIAEAFF
TRBV28	TRBJ1-2	TRBD1	13	few	TGTGCCAGCAGTTCACCGGGACAGTATGGCTACACCTTC	CASSSPGQYGYTF
TRBV24-1	TRBJ2-1	-	17	-	TGTGCCACCAGTGATTTCTCCGTGGGGGGGGCAAAGGGTGAGCAGTTCTTC	CATSDFSVGGAKGEQFF
TRBV5-6	TRBJ1-5	-	15	once	TGTGCCAGCAGCTCGGAGAAACTACGCAATCAGCCCCAGCATTTT	CASSSEKLRNQPQHF
TRBV19	TRBJ1-5	TRBD1	13	few	TGTGCCAGTGGACAGGACCGCAATCAGCCCCAGCATTTT	CASGQDRNQPQHF
TRBV28	TRBJ1-5	-	13	-	TGTGCCAGCAGTTTACCAGTCAATCAGCCCCAGCATTTT	CASSLPVNQPQHF